These 31 T cell receptor beta chains were all obtained from the same sample, sequenced in a study of T-cell memory formation after mild COVID-19. TCRdb called the 5' RACE reads again in MiXCR, with one record for every CDR3 protein. Altogether under 450,000 distinct CDR3 sequences are present, around a fifth being singletons, with the ten largest covering under 25%. Specimen: PBMCs or a T cell subset sorted from them (not recorded which). These receptor sequences come from a man younger than 30 who had mild COVID-19 (a few samples of this study predate the infection). Cell type and time point are not known.

The rearrangement uses TRBV20-1 and TRBJ2-2; 9 nucleotides line up with TRBD1. Germline CDR1 is DFQATT and CDR2 is SNEGSKA (reference sequence). V was clipped by 2 bases and J by 1 base; unmatched bases: 5. The CDR3 loop spans 16 amino acids. The CDR3 loop is CSARRQGEWNTGELFF. The DNA for the CDR3 is TGCAGTGCTAGAAGACAGGGGGAATGGAACACCGGGGAGCTGTTTTTT.

The V and J genes are TRBV7-6 and TRBJ2-2; D is uncertain. The CDR3 is 15 residues long. V was pared by 2 bases and J by 4 bases, with 11 bases between. CDR1 and CDR2 (germline): SGHVS, FNYEAQ. The CDR3 DNA follows: TGTGCCAGCAGCTTACAATCTCGGAGCACCGGGGAGCTGTTTTTT. Its protein is CASSLQSRSTGELFF.

The sample holds many counts of this clonotype. V is TRBV5-1 and J is TRBJ2-7, with D perhaps given as TRBD1 or TRBD2 (5 bases each). V was clipped by 4 bases and J by 3 bases, with 11 bases between them. CDR1 SGHRS and CDR2 YFSETQ come from the germline V gene. The CDR3 has 13 residues. CDR3 bases: TGCGCCAGCAGCCCGGGACCGAGCTACGAGCAGTACTTC. This encodes CASSPGPSYEQYF.

The chain recombines TRBV7-8 with TRBJ2-3; TRBD2 matches at 9 bases. Per germline, CDR1 SGHVS and CDR2 FQNEAQ. Losses at the gene ends were 3 bases for V and 0 bases for J; bases not matched to a gene: 7. The CDR3 runs to 17 residues. The CDR3 protein is CASSFPASGASTDTQYF. CDR3 DNA: TGTGCCAGCAGCTTCCCGGCTAGCGGGGCTAGCACAGATACGCAGTATTTT. Supplemented by reference TRBV7-8 and TRBJ2-3, the full variable domain reads GAGVSQSPRYKVAKRGQDVALRCDPISGHVSLFWYQQALGQGPEFLTYFQNEAQLDKSGLPSDRFFAERPEGSVSTLKIQRTQQEDSAVYLCASSFPASGASTDTQYFGPGTRLTVL.

J is TRBJ2-5 and V is TRBV24-1; D is possibly TRBD2 (6 bases). Trimming took 1 base from V and 2 from J, leaving 10 bases between them. Looked up from germline, CDR1 is KGHDR and CDR2 is SFDVKD. The CDR3 is made up of 15 amino acids. The CDR3, as DNA: TGTGCCACCAGTGATTTTTGGAGGGATCAAGAGACCCAGTACTTC. Translation gives CATSDFWRDQETQYF.

There are a few counts of this clonotype. The rearrangement uses TRBV5-1 and TRBJ2-3, with 8 positions matching TRBD2. The CDR3 is made up of 15 amino acids. J gave up 4 bases and V 1 base, and 5 bases lay outside the gene matches. Germline V CDR1 and CDR2: SGHRS, YFSETQ. The CDR3 bases are TGCGCCAGCAGCTTGAACGGGGGGGGCGCAGATACGCAGTATTTT. It codes for CASSLNGGGADTQYF.

This clonotype appeared many times. V gene TRBV5-1 combines with J gene TRBJ2-4; TRBD1 agrees at 7 bases. The CDR3 totals 14 residues. The V gene's germline CDR1 is SGHRS and CDR2 YFSETQ. V lost 2 bases to trimming and J lost 7 bases; unmatched junction nucleotides: 6. In DNA form, the CDR3 reads TGCGCCAGCAGCTTCCTCGACAGGGATAACATTCAGTACTTC. Its protein product is CASSFLDRDNIQYF.

This clonotype was recorded a few times. The chain employs TRBV7-6 and TRBJ2-5; 10 bases map to TRBD1. CDR1 is SGHVS and CDR2 is FNYEAQ in the germline V gene. The J segment lost 4 bases and the V segment lost 4 bases, leaving 6 bases of the junction unmatched. The CDR3 totals 15 residues. The CDR3 here is CASSYGTGVTETQYF. The CDR3, as DNA: TGTGCCAGCAGCTACGGGACAGGGGTTACAGAGACCCAGTACTTC. Full variable domain (missing parts from reference TRBV7-6 and TRBJ2-5): GAGVSQSPRYKVTKRGQDVALRCDPISGHVSLYWYRQALGQGPEFLTYFNYEAQQDKSGLPNDRFSAERPEGSISTLTIQRTEQRDSAMYRCASSYGTGVTETQYFGPGTRLLVL.

This clonotype was counted ten times or more. The CDR3 nucleotides are TGTGCCAGCAGCCAAGATCTCGCCCTCGACGGTTCGGGGGAAAAACTGTTTTTT. Its protein product is CASSQDLALDGSGEKLFF. The V gene is TRBV14, the J gene TRBJ1-4; D gene uncertain. Germline CDR1 SGHDN, CDR2 FVKESK. The CDR3 is 18 amino acids. Deletions cut 0 bases from V and 8 bases from J, with 22 bases between.

This clonotype is a singleton in its sample. V is TRBV20-1 and J is TRBJ2-3; 8 bases align to TRBD2. CDR1 DFQATT and CDR2 SNEGSKA come from the germline V gene (reference sequence). After removal of 5 bases from V and 2 bases from J, the junction contained 6 bases not matched to a gene. This CDR3 is 14 amino acids long. CDR3 region: CSAPLAGPTDTQYF. Here the CDR3 DNA reads TGCAGTGCTCCATTAGCGGGGCCCACAGATACGCAGTATTTT.

The chain joins TRBV7-9 to TRBJ1-5; a weak D match, TRBD1 (5 bases). Looked up from germline, CDR1 is SEHNR and CDR2 is FQNEAQ (reference sequence). The germline V and J ends were trimmed by 4 bases and 10 bases, with 17 bases remaining between them. The CDR3 extends over 14 amino acids. DNA of the CDR3: TGTGCCAGCAGCTCCGGGGCGGGTGCCCTTCCCCAGCATTTT. Amino acid sequence: CASSSGAGALPQHF.

V usage is TRBV19 and J usage is TRBJ2-3, with no clear D. The germline gives CDR1 LNHDA, CDR2 SQIVND (reference sequence). This CDR3 has 13 residues. V shed 5 bases and J shed 4 bases, with 10 bases lying between them. The CDR3 protein is CASSLSKPDTQYF. The CDR3 DNA is TGTGCCAGTAGTCTGTCGAAACCAGATACGCAGTATTTT.

A few counts support this clonotype. CDR3 nucleotide sequence: TGTGCCAGCAGTCAATACAGGGTTGGGAACACTGAAGCTTTCTTT. It codes for CASSQYRVGNTEAFF. V and J are TRBV7-8 and TRBJ1-1; D might be TRBD1 (6 bases). V gave up 6 bases and J gave up 1 base, with 15 bases separating them. Germline V CDR1 and CDR2: SGHVS, FQNEAQ. This CDR3 is built from 15 residues.

V and J are TRBV28 and TRBJ2-3; TRBD2 is a possible D gene (5 bases). Germline-derived CDR1 and CDR2 are MDHEN and SYDVKM. The CDR3 consists of 16 residues. V was shortened by 5 bases and J by 3 bases, with 18 bases between the two germline ends. The CDR3 coding sequence is TGTGCCAGCAGTACGCCTCTGTACGGGGAAACAGATACGCAGTATTTT. Residues: CASSTPLYGETDTQYF.

The CDR3 DNA sequence: TGCAGTGCTAGCTCCCCGGGAATCCCCCTCTATGGCTACACCTTC. Amino acid sequence: CSASSPGIPLYGYTF. The gene calls are TRBV20-1 and TRBJ1-2, with unresolved D. Germline CDR1 is DFQATT and CDR2 is SNEGSKA (reference sequence). The CDR3 has 15 amino acids. The ends were cut back, 3 bases at V and 4 bases at J, with 18 bases in the middle.

V usage is TRBV20-1 and J usage is TRBJ2-7; 10 bases are shared with TRBD2. The trim removed 7 bases at V and 1 base at J, leaving 4 bases unmatched. The CDR3 is 13 amino acids. In germline, CDR1 is DFQATT, CDR2 SNEGSKA (reference sequence). The CDR3 nucleotides are TGCAGTGGGGTTAGCGGGGGGTCCTACGAGCAGTACTTC. Translating gives CSGVSGGSYEQYF.

The chain recombines TRBV5-6 with TRBJ2-2, with a possible D match to TRBD2 (6 bases). Germline assignment: CDR1 SGHDT and CDR2 YYEEEE. This CDR3 region has 15 residues. V was shortened by 4 bases and J by 5 bases, with 15 bases between the two germline ends. The CDR3 region is CASSLGPGGTGELFF. The CDR3 nucleotides are TGTGCCAGCAGCCTCGGACCCGGAGGGACCGGGGAGCTGTTTTTT.

This clonotype was observed a handful of times. The V and J genes are TRBV20-1 and TRBJ2-5; 9 bases map to TRBD2. Germline CDR1 DFQATT, CDR2 SNEGSKA (reference sequence). V dropped 6 bases and J dropped 5; count of bases not matched to a gene: 13. The CDR3 covers 15 residues. The CDR3 nucleotides read TGCAGTGCGAGACCTCCGGGACTAGCTTTGGAGACCCAGTACTTC. Its translation is CSARPPGLALETQYF.

In this sample, this clonotype turned up a few times. The V and J genes are TRBV7-9 and TRBJ1-2; possible D gene TRBD1, 5 bases. Trimming left V 4 bases short and J 6 bases short, with 12 bases between. Germline V gene lookup returns CDR1 SEHNR and CDR2 FQNEAQ (reference sequence). This CDR3 has 13 residues. The CDR3 here is CASSSPRDHGYTF. In nucleotides, the CDR3 is TGTGCCAGCAGCTCCCCTAGGGACCATGGCTACACCTTC.

This sequence joins TRBV4-2 and TRBJ2-2, with D perhaps being TRBD1 or TRBD2 (7 bases each). CDR1 is LGHNA, CDR2 YNFKEQ, per germline. The CDR3 runs 15 residues. V was shortened by 4 bases and J by 5 bases, with 14 bases between the two germline ends. CDR3 in amino acids: CASSPGGGETGELFF. CDR3 DNA: TGTGCCAGCAGCCCAGGGGGAGGGGAAACCGGGGAGCTGTTTTTT.

As regards this clonotype: This may be a read error: a much more frequent sequence differs by one nucleotide. J is TRBJ1-2 and V is TRBV20-1, with 7 bases aligning to TRBD1. The CDR3 has 15 amino acids. Germline-derived CDR1 and CDR2 are DFQATT and SNEGSKA (reference sequence). The CDR3 protein is CSARDSAQGNYCYTF. CDR3 in DNA: TGCAGTGCTAGAGATTCGGCACAGGGGAACTATTGCTACACCTTC.

The sample holds a few counts of this clonotype. The genes are TRBV6-1 and TRBJ1-2; D gene ambiguous. There are 12 residues in the CDR3. Germline assignment: CDR1 MNHNS and CDR2 SASEGT. V was clipped by 7 bases and J by 2 bases, with 8 bases between them. The CDR3 region has the DNA TGTGCCAGCAAGGACGGAAACTATGGCTACACCTTC. Amino acids: CASKDGNYGYTF.

This clonotype was counted between two and nine times. J is TRBJ2-3 and V is TRBV20-1; 7 nucleotides line up with TRBD1. The CDR3 has 15 amino acids. The J segment lost 3 bases and the V segment lost 3 bases, leaving 9 bases of the junction unmatched. Germline CDR1 and CDR2: DFQATT and SNEGSKA (reference sequence). The CDR3 DNA is TGCAGTGCTAGGGGACAGCAGGTTAGGACAGATACGCAGTATTTT. Translated, it gives CSARGQQVRTDTQYF.

The table lists this clonotype with many counts. V is TRBV7-8 and J is TRBJ2-5, with 10 nucleotides matching TRBD2. CDR1 SGHVS and CDR2 FQNEAQ come from the germline V gene. The CDR3 is 15 residues long. The junction had 4 bases not matched to a gene; V was cut back by 2 bases and J by 4 bases. Written as DNA, the CDR3 is TGTGCCAGCAGCTTACAGCGGGGGGGCCGAGAGACCCAGTACTTC. It translates to CASSLQRGGRETQYF.

This chain joins TRBV12-3 or TRBV12-4 and TRBJ2-7, with 8 bases matching TRBD1. J lost 3 bases, V lost 6 bases, and 13 bases had no gene match. The CDR3 totals 16 residues. The CDR3 loop reads CASREEGSGGGYEQYF. CDR3 bases: TGTGCCAGCAGGGAGGAAGGATCAGGGGGCGGCTACGAGCAGTACTTC.

The CDR3 is CASIPGREGSNEQFF. As DNA, the CDR3 is TGTGCCAGCATACCGGGACGAGAGGGATCAAATGAGCAGTTCTTC. The chain is built from TRBV7-2 and TRBJ2-1; perhaps D is TRBD1 or TRBD2 (5 bases each). Trimming removed 7 bases at V and 7 bases at J, with 20 bases between. The CDR3 totals 15 residues. Germline CDR1 reads SGHTA; CDR2 reads FQGNSA.

Only a few counts were recorded for this clonotype. The CDR3 sequence is CASSSSYSGANVLTF. CDR3 nucleotides: TGCGCCAGCAGCTCATCGTACTCTGGGGCCAACGTCCTGACTTTC. The V gene is TRBV5-1, the J gene TRBJ2-6, with D hard to call. V was shortened by 3 bases and J by 0 bases, with 7 bases between the two germline ends. This CDR3 region has 15 residues. From germline, CDR1 is SGHRS and CDR2 YFSETQ.

The CDR3 reads CASSLFRGGYNEQFF. In nucleotides, the CDR3 is TGTGCCAGCAGTTTATTCCGGGGGGGATACAATGAGCAGTTCTTC. The chain combines TRBV27 with TRBJ2-1, with 8 bases matching TRBD2. Germline lookup yields CDR1 MNHEY and CDR2 SMNVEV (reference sequence). The CDR3 consists of 15 residues. V gave up 1 base and J gave up 4 bases; unmatched junction bases: 3.

This chain connects TRBV20-1 to TRBJ2-2; a weak D match, TRBD1 (5 bases). This CDR3 is built from 15 residues. Per germline, CDR1 DFQATT and CDR2 SNEGSKA (reference sequence). Trimming removed 1 base at V and 6 bases at J, with 15 bases between. The CDR3 protein is CSARGSSGWAGELFF. The CDR3 region has the DNA TGCAGTGCTAGAGGAAGTTCAGGGTGGGCCGGGGAGCTGTTTTTT.

This rearrangement joins TRBV20-1 to TRBJ1-3; unclear D gene. The CDR3 is 11 amino acids. CDR1 is DFQATT, CDR2 SNEGSKA, per germline (reference sequence). V shed 3 bases and J shed 4 bases, with 4 bases lying between them. The CDR3 here is CSARRGNTIYF. The CDR3 nucleotides are TGCAGTGCTAGGAGGGGAAACACCATATATTTT.

There are a few counts of this clonotype. The CDR3 DNA is TGTGCCAGCAGCAATCAGCGGGGGCCGGGCAATGAGCAGTTCTTC. It is translated as CASSNQRGPGNEQFF. This rearrangement joins TRBV7-3 to TRBJ2-1; 8 positions agree with TRBD2. Looked up from germline, CDR1 is SGHTA and CDR2 is FQGTGA. There are 15 residues in the CDR3. The V and J ends lost 5 bases and 6 bases, in that order; junction bases with no gene match: 9. Together with reference TRBV7-3 and TRBJ2-1, the CDR3 gives the full variable domain: GAGVSQTPSNKVTEKGKYVELRCDPISGHTALYWYRQSLGQGPEFLIYFQGTGAADDSGLPNDRFFAVRPEGSVSTLKIQRTERGDSAVYLCASSNQRGPGNEQFFGPGTRLTVL.